This T cell receptor beta chain was identified during a study of blood T cell repertoires in COVID-19. Authors' methods: How many nucleated cells were present was estimated from reference gene primer amplification. The data were produced by immunoSEQ multiplex PCR, yet TCRdb's version contains in-frame clones alone and is incomplete. From that table come the V and J calls and clone size; the DNA was used to work out D and trimming. In the table there are about 200,000 clones, roughly 80% of which are singletons. CDR3 length: 16 residues. CDR1 and CDR2 from the germline V gene are LGHNA and YNFKEQ. Trimming took 1 base from V and 15 from J; bases not matched to a gene: 17.

The clonotype was recovered from a woman aged 65 to 85 with acute or convalescent COVID-19. Input material: peripheral blood. The chain is built from TRBV4-2 and TRBJ2-1; TRBD2 matches at 8 bases. This CDR3 is CASSQARGSGAFGGFF. CDR3 nucleotides: TGTGCCAGCAGCCAAGCCCGGGGTAGCGGGGCATTCGGGGGGTTCTTC.